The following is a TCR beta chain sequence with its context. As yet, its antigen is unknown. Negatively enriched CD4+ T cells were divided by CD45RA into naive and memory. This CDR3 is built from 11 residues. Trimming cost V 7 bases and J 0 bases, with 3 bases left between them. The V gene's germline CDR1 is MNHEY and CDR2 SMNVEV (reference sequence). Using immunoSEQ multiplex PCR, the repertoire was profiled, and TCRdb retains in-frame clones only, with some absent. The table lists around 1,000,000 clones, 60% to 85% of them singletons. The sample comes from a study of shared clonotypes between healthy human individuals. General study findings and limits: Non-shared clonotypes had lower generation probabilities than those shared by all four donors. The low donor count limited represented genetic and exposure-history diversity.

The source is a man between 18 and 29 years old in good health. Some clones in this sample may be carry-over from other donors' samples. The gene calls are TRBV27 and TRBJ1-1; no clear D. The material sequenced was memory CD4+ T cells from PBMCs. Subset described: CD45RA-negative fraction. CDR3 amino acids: CASNLNTEAFF. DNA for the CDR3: TGTGCCAGCAACCTGAACACTGAAGCTTTCTTT.